Included here is one T cell receptor beta chain sequence, with context. Looked up from germline, CDR1 is LNHDA and CDR2 is SQIVND (reference sequence). The CDR3 sequence is 13 residues long. Trimming cost V 5 bases and J 3 bases, with 8 bases left between them. Only in-frame clones appear in the TCRdb table, and some are missing; sequencing was by immunoSEQ multiplex PCR. The data hold about 60,000 clones, with about 91% observed a single time. The record originates from a study of T cell changes during pregnancy in multiple sclerosis. The specimen was peripheral blood, collected in the first trimester of pregnancy. The rearrangement links TRBV19 to TRBJ1-3; D is possibly TRBD1 (5 bases). This sequence was found in a female donor with multiple sclerosis, enrolled in a pregnancy study. The CDR3 coding sequence is TGTGCCAGTAGTGCAGGGAATGGAAACACCATATATTTT. Translating it yields CASSAGNGNTIYF.